Only one count was recorded for the clone carrying this TCR beta chain. Its specificity is unknown. MiXCR, applied by TCRdb to the reads, yields one record per CDR3 protein. The sample gives about 110,000 distinct CDR3 sequences, about 30% of which show up once; about three quarters is in the top ten. V trimming: 3 bases; J trimming: 5 bases; junction bases outside the gene matches: 11. Germline CDR1 is SGDLS and CDR2 is YYNGEE. CDR3 size: 16 residues. This entry comes from a study of T cell repertoires in cytomegalovirus infection. The sequence was collected from a human donor in good health (CMV status not recorded). Some clones in this sample may be carry-over from other donors' samples. The chain couples TRBV9 to TRBJ1-1, with 9 positions matching TRBD1. The sequencing used CD8+ T cells from cultured PBMCs, collected from culture after CMV antigen stimulation. This CDR3 reads CASSDTPGQGLTEAFF. The CDR3 coding sequence is TGTGCCAGCAGCGATACTCCGGGACAGGGACTAACTGAAGCTTTCTTT.